A single count supports the clone carrying this T cell receptor (beta chain). This entry comes from a study of blood T cell repertoires in COVID-19. Participant age was roughly 18 to 100 years, and participants resided in roughly 25 US areas. Researchers sorted participants into cohorts using their self-reported clinical history. Per the original methods: Cell counts per sample came from amplifying reference gene primers. Generated by immunoSEQ multiplex PCR, the TCRdb table keeps only in-frame clones and is missing some. V and J calls and clone size are copied from that table; D and trimming were computed from the DNA. The sample shows about 160,000 clones, roughly 80% of them seen only once. Material: PBMCs or T cells enriched from blood (not recorded which). This TCR came from a woman aged 40-49 years with acute COVID-19.

The CDR3 coding sequence is TGTGCCAGCAGCTATAGCGGGATTGGACGAGATACGCAGTATTTT. Protein: CASSYSGIGRDTQYF. The rearrangement links TRBV7-3 to TRBJ2-3; 8 nucleotides agree with TRBD2. V dropped 4 bases and J dropped 5; count of bases not matched to a gene: 8. The germline gives CDR1 SGHTA, CDR2 FQGTGA. This CDR3 region has 15 residues.